The source of this T cell receptor (beta chain) is a study of CD8+ T cells in alopecia areata. Looking at the study overall: Tofacitinib treatment spanned 6 to 18 months, with 6 months off drug afterward.

Regarding treatment: oral pan-JAK inhibitor, 5-10 mg twice daily. TCR sequencing used cDNA made by reverse transcription of extracted RNA. Using immunoSEQ multiplex PCR, the repertoire was profiled, and TCRdb retains in-frame clones only, with some absent. Here the sample spans roughly 170,000 clones, around 58% being singletons. This CDR3 is built from 11 residues. Trimming took 8 bases from V and 9 from J, leaving 14 bases between them. The germline V gene encodes CDR1 SSHAT and CDR2 FNYEAQ (reference sequence). The sequences come from CD8+ T cells sorted from blood, collected at week 24, from a patient treated with tofacitinib. V gene TRBV7-7 combines with J gene TRBJ2-7; tentative D call: TRBD2 (6 bases). This TCR was sampled from a human donor with alopecia areata. The CDR3 DNA sequence: TGTGCCAGCGGGGGGAAGCGCGTGCAGTACTTC. Amino acids: CASGGKRVQYF.